Listed below are T cell receptor beta chains from one sample, sequenced in a study of preoperative IRX-2 immunotherapy in early breast cancer. This table comes from immunoSEQ multiplex PCR, and its TCRdb copy is limited to in-frame clones, with some not included. The table shows approximately 31,000 clones, with approximately 89% occurring only once. The sample in question was tumor tissue, obtained after IRX-2 immunotherapy. The source is a human donor with breast cancer. The CDR3 runs from the conserved cysteine through the conserved F or W. D genes are given only for firm matches. Size is omitted from some rows. Given values are once, few, many or a class for expanded clones.

TRBV15	-	-	TRBJ2-1	16	CATSRGSSAAPNEQFF	TGTGCCACCAGCAGAGGATCCAGTGCTGCCCCAAATGAGCAGTTCTTC
TRBV5-1	-	-	TRBJ1-4	19	CASSHGGAGYSPTNEKLFF	TGCGCCAGCAGTCACGGGGGGGCGGGCTACTCACCAACTAATGAAAAACTGTTTTTT
TRBV5-1	-	-	TRBJ1-1	15	CASSPGRNMNTEAFF	TGCGCCAGCAGCCCTGGACGGAACATGAACACTGAAGCTTTCTTT
TRBV6-8	-	-	TRBJ1-5	15	CASNPGRTSNQPQHF	TGTGCCAGCAATCCAGGACGGACTAGCAATCAGCCCCAGCATTTT
TRBV25-1	TRBD1	-	TRBJ2-6	16	CASSGTGLSGANVLTF	TGTGCCAGCAGTGGGACAGGACTCTCTGGGGCCAACGTCCTGACTTTC
TRBV23-1	TRBD2	-	TRBJ2-7	18	CASSLVSAVAGVSYEQYF	TGCGCCAGCAGCTTAGTATCGGCCGTGGCGGGAGTTTCGTACGAGCAGTACTTC
TRBV6-8	TRBD1	-	TRBJ1-2	13	CATRLTGIYGYTF	TGTGCCACCAGATTGACAGGGATCTATGGCTACACCTTC
TRBV11-3	TRBD2	few	TRBJ2-2	16	CASSPEAGVSTGELFF	TGTGCCAGCAGCCCCGAGGCGGGAGTGAGCACCGGGGAGCTGTTTTTT
TRBV10-2	-	once	TRBJ1-2	15	CASSEPRTANYGYTF	TGCGCCAGCAGTGAGCCTAGGACAGCTAACTATGGCTACACCTTC
TRBV12-5	TRBD1	-	TRBJ1-1	13	CASARTGGGEAFF	TGTGCTAGTGCCCGAACAGGGGGTGGTGAAGCTTTCTTT
TRBV11-1	-	-	TRBJ2-6	15	CASSSGLSGANVLTF	TGTGCCAGCAGCTCCGGACTTTCTGGGGCCAACGTCCTGACTTTC
TRBV11-3	TRBD2	-	TRBJ2-1	16	CASSLSPAGGYNEQFF	TGTGCCAGCAGCTTAAGCCCAGCGGGGGGGTACAATGAGCAGTTCTTC
TRBV15	-	few	TRBJ1-3	14	CATSTLPRRDTIYF	TGTGCCACCAGCACCCTACCCCGTCGAGACACCATATATTTT
TRBV6-8	TRBD1	-	TRBJ1-5	17	CASGSQGALGSNQPQHF	TGTGCCAGCGGCTCACAGGGGGCCTTGGGTAGCAATCAGCCCCAGCATTTT
TRBV6-8	-	-	TRBJ1-4	13	CASRDNRNEKLFF	TGTGCCAGCCGGGACAACAGGAATGAAAAACTGTTTTTT
TRBV15	-	-	TRBJ1-1	17	CATSGGLGTGRGTEAFF	TGTGCCACCAGCGGCGGGTTGGGTACGGGGAGGGGCACTGAAGCTTTCTTT
TRBV7-5	-	-	TRBJ2-1	14	CASSLTGTYNEQFF	TGTGCCAGCAGCCTAACCGGGACCTACAATGAGCAGTTCTTC
TRBV7-7	-	-	TRBJ1-6	17	CASSLTSMRAYNSPLHF	TGTGCCAGCAGCTTAACATCTATGAGGGCCTATAATTCACCCCTCCACTTT
TRBV5-1	-	-	TRBJ2-2	14	CASMVTPSTGELFF	TGCGCCAGCATGGTAACTCCGTCCACCGGGGAGCTGTTTTTT
TRBV6-8	-	-	TRBJ2-2	12	CASSYSTGELFF	TGTGCCAGCAGTTATTCCACCGGGGAGCTGTTTTTT
TRBV29-1	TRBD2	-	TRBJ2-2	15	CSVSPSGTNTGELFF	TGCAGCGTGAGCCCTAGCGGAACGAACACCGGGGAGCTGTTTTTT
TRBV6-8	-	-	TRBJ2-2	13	CASSRGTTGELFF	TGTGCCAGCAGCCGTGGGACCACCGGGGAGCTGTTTTTT
TRBV11-3	-	-	TRBJ1-4	17	CASSLGGGVATNEKLFF	TGTGCCAGCAGCTTAGGAGGAGGGGTTGCAACTAATGAAAAACTGTTTTTT
TRBV5-1	-	-	TRBJ2-7	17	CASSPADNRLKGYEQYF	TGCGCCAGCAGCCCGGCCGATAACAGGCTCAAGGGATACGAGCAGTACTTC
TRBV28	-	few	TRBJ1-4	17	CASSSQGNGATNEKLFF	TGTGCCAGCAGTTCGCAGGGTAATGGGGCAACTAATGAAAAACTGTTTTTT
TRBV12-5	TRBD1	-	TRBJ1-5	15	CASGWSTGGNQPQHF	TGTGCTAGTGGTTGGTCGACAGGGGGCAATCAGCCCCAGCATTTT
TRBV7-1	TRBD1	once	TRBJ1-2	18	CASSQDSGTGVLNYGYTF	TGTGCCAGCAGCCAAGACTCAGGGACAGGGGTCTTGAACTATGGCTACACCTTC
TRBV6-8	-	-	TRBJ1-6	16	CATMTTVRGFYSPLHF	TGTGCCACCATGACTACGGTCAGGGGATTTTACTCACCCCTCCACTTT
TRBV6-8	-	once	TRBJ2-2	16	CASSPTGEVKAGELFF	TGTGCCAGCAGTCCAACAGGGGAGGTGAAAGCCGGGGAGCTGTTTTTT
TRBV11-3	-	-	TRBJ2-7	15	CASSLMSVSSYEQYF	TGTGCCAGCAGCTTAATGTCGGTGAGCTCCTACGAGCAGTACTTC
TRBV9	-	-	TRBJ1-4	14	CASRRTATNEKLFF	TGTGCCAGCAGGAGGACAGCAACTAATGAAAAACTGTTTTTT
TRBV19	-	-	TRBJ2-1	14	CASRGGVGYNEQFF	TGTGCCAGTAGGGGGGGAGTCGGGTACAATGAGCAGTTCTTC
TRBV14	-	once	TRBJ1-5	13	CASSPDSNQPQHF	TGTGCCAGCAGCCCAGATAGCAATCAGCCCCAGCATTTT
TRBV11-3	-	-	TRBJ2-2	15	CASYGSLLNTGELFF	TGTGCCAGCTACGGGAGCCTACTAAACACCGGGGAGCTGTTTTTT
TRBV11-3	-	once	TRBJ2-5	19	CASSFISYPTGTKQETQYF	TGTGCCAGCAGCTTCATATCTTACCCAACCGGGACAAAACAAGAGACCCAGTACTTC
TRBV6-8	-	-	TRBJ1-1	14	CASTRLEGNTEAFF	TGTGCCAGCACCCGGCTTGAGGGAAACACTGAAGCTTTCTTT
TRBV5-1	-	-	TRBJ2-2	14	CASSLEGLPGELFF	TGCGCCAGCAGCTTGGAAGGATTACCCGGGGAGCTGTTTTTT
TRBV6-8	TRBD1	-	TRBJ1-2	15	CASSTGTAVNYGYTF	TGTGCCAGCAGTACGGGGACAGCAGTAAACTATGGCTACACCTTC
TRBV7-4	-	-	TRBJ1-4	13	CASSRASEEKLFF	TGTGCCAGCAGCCGGGCCTCGGAGGAAAAACTGTTTTTT
TRBV15	TRBD2	-	TRBJ2-1	14	CATSERGGWSEQFF	TGTGCCACCAGTGAGCGGGGGGGCTGGAGTGAGCAGTTCTTC
TRBV6-8	-	-	TRBJ1-5	13	CASSRAQGWSQHF	TGTGCCAGCAGTCGGGCCCAAGGGTGGTCCCAGCATTTT
TRBV11-3	-	few	TRBJ2-5	15	CASSSIDRIGETQYF	TGTGCCAGCAGTTCTATCGACAGGATCGGGGAGACCCAGTACTTC
TRBV11-3	-	-	TRBJ2-7	14	CASSQGLKSYEQYF	TGTGCCAGCAGCCAAGGACTGAAATCCTACGAGCAGTACTTC
TRBV6-8	-	few	TRBJ1-3	16	CASSYSAGVSGNTIYF	TGTGCCAGCAGTTACTCGGCTGGGGTCTCTGGAAACACCATATATTTT
TRBV28	-	-	TRBJ1-1	17	CASQLGEGRALNTEAFF	TGTGCCAGCCAACTAGGAGAGGGCAGAGCGCTGAACACTGAAGCTTTCTTT
TRBV19	TRBD2	-	TRBJ2-3	18	CASSIDPSGGPSTDTQYF	TGTGCCAGTAGTATAGATCCTAGCGGGGGACCTAGCACAGATACGCAGTATTTT
TRBV19	-	-	TRBJ1-2	15	CASSIGGAANYGYTF	TGTGCCAGTAGTATAGGAGGGGCCGCTAACTATGGCTACACCTTC